These T cell receptor beta chains were read from a single sample in a study of a mutant IDH1 vaccine in newly diagnosed glioma. Method: immunoSEQ multiplex PCR; TCRdb's copy keeps in-frame clones and lacks some. The sample has about 34,000 clones; 80% to 85% are singletons. The sequences come from peripheral blood mononuclear cells (PBMCs), collected from a glioma patient treated with radiotherapy, temozolomide or both. The receptor set was obtained from a man between 50 and 59 years old with glioma. Some clones in this sample may be carry-over from other donors' samples. The conserved cysteine and the conserved F or W are not part of the CDR3 here. Where a row states a size, it is once, few, many or the class of an expanded clone; other rows omit it.

len: 13; abundance: few; j_gene: TRBJ1-4; v_gene: TRBV6-6; CDR3aa: ASSYSGQGNEKLF
len: 12; abundance: -; j_gene: TRBJ1-2; v_gene: TRBV6-5; CDR3aa: ASSSTGRSHGYT
len: 15; abundance: -; j_gene: TRBJ2-7; v_gene: TRBV18; CDR3aa: ASSPRGVTGASREQY
len: 12; abundance: -; j_gene: TRBJ1-5; v_gene: TRBV4-1; CDR3aa: ASSLTGIPQPQH
len: 10; abundance: -; j_gene: TRBJ2-7; v_gene: TRBV18; CDR3aa: ASSPDSNEQY
len: 13; abundance: once; j_gene: TRBJ2-2; v_gene: TRBV6-5; CDR3aa: ASSYSDSKAGELF
len: 13; abundance: -; j_gene: TRBJ1-2; v_gene: TRBV7-2; CDR3aa: ASSSGQGAPDGYT
len: 10; abundance: -; j_gene: TRBJ2-7; v_gene: TRBV29-1; CDR3aa: STRGAYYEQY
len: 10; abundance: -; j_gene: TRBJ2-7; v_gene: TRBV7-2; CDR3aa: ASSLEPGEQY
len: 13; abundance: -; j_gene: TRBJ1-5; v_gene: TRBV19; CDR3aa: ASSITGGYNQPQH
len: 12; abundance: -; j_gene: TRBJ1-2; v_gene: TRBV27; CDR3aa: ASSQVGGGGGYT
len: 12; abundance: -; j_gene: TRBJ2-2; v_gene: TRBV25-1; CDR3aa: ASSKQANTGELF
len: 13; abundance: -; j_gene: TRBJ2-3; v_gene: TRBV6-5; CDR3aa: ASSRTSDGTDTQY
len: 13; abundance: -; j_gene: TRBJ2-7; v_gene: TRBV27; CDR3aa: ASSPTGTEYYEQY
len: 10; abundance: -; j_gene: TRBJ1-2; v_gene: TRBV10-3; CDR3aa: AIRDRGYGYT
len: 8; abundance: -; j_gene: TRBJ1-2; v_gene: TRBV28; CDR3aa: ASRESGYT
len: 10; abundance: -; j_gene: TRBJ1-2; v_gene: TRBV10-3; CDR3aa: AISEGDFGYT
len: 12; abundance: -; j_gene: TRBJ2-2; v_gene: TRBV7-9; CDR3aa: AGLQGDSTGELF
len: 12; abundance: -; j_gene: TRBJ1-1; v_gene: TRBV11-3; CDR3aa: ASSSHRGNTEAF
len: 13; abundance: -; j_gene: TRBJ2-7; v_gene: TRBV5-4; CDR3aa: ASSRDRGRSYEQY
len: 14; abundance: -; j_gene: TRBJ2-1; v_gene: TRBV10-3; CDR3aa: AISESAGRSYNEQF
len: 13; abundance: -; j_gene: TRBJ1-2; v_gene: TRBV10-3; CDR3aa: AIRPTTGRVLGYT
len: 11; abundance: -; j_gene: TRBJ2-2; v_gene: TRBV7-7; CDR3aa: ASSLGSAGELF
len: 15; abundance: -; j_gene: TRBJ1-1; v_gene: TRBV5-3; CDR3aa: ARRNHPTQGENTEAF
len: 11; abundance: -; j_gene: TRBJ2-5; v_gene: TRBV5-4; CDR3aa: ASSLDAGETQY
len: 12; abundance: -; j_gene: TRBJ2-7; v_gene: TRBV6-1; CDR3aa: ASSEGIGRDEQY
len: 15; abundance: -; j_gene: TRBJ2-2; v_gene: TRBV9; CDR3aa: ASSAGLAGGDTGELF
len: 14; abundance: -; j_gene: TRBJ2-5; v_gene: TRBV19; CDR3aa: ASSSALGPRGETQY
len: 13; abundance: -; j_gene: TRBJ1-5; v_gene: TRBV19; CDR3aa: ASISAAYSNQPQH
len: 9; abundance: -; j_gene: TRBJ2-2; v_gene: TRBV7-9; CDR3aa: ASSYEAKLF
len: 8; abundance: -; j_gene: TRBJ2-5; v_gene: TRBV2; CDR3aa: ASTQETQY
len: 12; abundance: -; j_gene: TRBJ2-7; v_gene: TRBV7-9; CDR3aa: ASSLKDRGYEQY
len: 13; abundance: -; j_gene: TRBJ2-7; v_gene: TRBV14; CDR3aa: ASSQTGTGGFEQY
len: 8; abundance: -; j_gene: TRBJ2-5; v_gene: TRBV20-1; CDR3aa: SAIWETQY
len: 12; abundance: -; j_gene: TRBJ2-7; v_gene: TRBV2; CDR3aa: ASGDRGLSYEQY
len: 13; abundance: -; j_gene: TRBJ2-7; v_gene: TRBV6-1; CDR3aa: ASSEWGGPTYEQY
len: 14; abundance: -; j_gene: TRBJ1-2; v_gene: TRBV29-1; CDR3aa: SVVTRGQGNDYGYT
len: 11; abundance: -; j_gene: TRBJ1-1; v_gene: TRBV7-6; CDR3aa: ASSLGWNTEAF
len: 11; abundance: -; j_gene: TRBJ2-1; v_gene: TRBV5-8; CDR3aa: ASSREGANEQF
len: 10; abundance: -; j_gene: TRBJ1-1; v_gene: TRBV19; CDR3aa: ASSIGNTEAF
len: 15; abundance: -; j_gene: TRBJ2-1; v_gene: TRBV2; CDR3aa: ASSTPPSSGRYNEQF
len: 12; abundance: -; j_gene: -; v_gene: TRBV4-3; CDR3aa: ASSQGLETYEQY
len: 13; abundance: -; j_gene: TRBJ1-5; v_gene: TRBV6-1; CDR3aa: ASSSGTGGRQPQH
len: 13; abundance: -; j_gene: TRBJ1-5; v_gene: TRBV7-8; CDR3aa: ASSSRGQGNQPQH